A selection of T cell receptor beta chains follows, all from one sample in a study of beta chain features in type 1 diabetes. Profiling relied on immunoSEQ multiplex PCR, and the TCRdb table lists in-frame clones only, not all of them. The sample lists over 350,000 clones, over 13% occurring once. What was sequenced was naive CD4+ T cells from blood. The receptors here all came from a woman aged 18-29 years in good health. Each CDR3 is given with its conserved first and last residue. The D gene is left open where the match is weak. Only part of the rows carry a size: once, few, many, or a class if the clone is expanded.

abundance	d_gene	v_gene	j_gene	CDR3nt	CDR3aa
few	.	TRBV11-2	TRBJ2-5	TGTGCCAGCAGCCTCCGGGCCGAGGGTCTGGAGACCCAGTACTTC	CASSLRAEGLETQYF
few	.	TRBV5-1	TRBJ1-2	TGCGCCAGCAGCTTTGGACTAAACTCCAACTATGGCTACACCTTC	CASSFGLNSNYGYTF
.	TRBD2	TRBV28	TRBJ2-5	TGTGCCAGCAGTCCCCGAGGACTAGCGGAAGAGACCCAGTACTTC	CASSPRGLAEETQYF
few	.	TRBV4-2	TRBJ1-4	TGTGCCAGCAGCCAAGATAATGGGGCGATTAATGAAAAACTGTTTTTT	CASSQDNGAINEKLFF
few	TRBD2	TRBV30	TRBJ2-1	TGTGCCTGGTCAAGCGGGATTAGTAATGAGCAGTTCTTC	CAWSSGISNEQFF
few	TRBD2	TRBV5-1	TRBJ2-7	TGCGCCAGCAGCTGGGGGGGGAACTCCTACGAGCAGTACTTC	CASSWGGNSYEQYF
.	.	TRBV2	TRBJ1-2	TGTGCCAGCAGTGAACTAGACAGAGGCTACACCTTC	CASSELDRGYTF
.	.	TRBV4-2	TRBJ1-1	TGTGCCAGCAGCCAAGGACGAGGTAGCACTGAAGCTTTCTTT	CASSQGRGSTEAFF
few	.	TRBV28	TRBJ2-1	TGTGCCAGCAGCCCCCTCAATGAGCAGTTCTTC	CASSPLNEQFF
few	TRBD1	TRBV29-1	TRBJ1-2	TGCAGCGCCAGCCAGGGACAGGGGCTTATCGGCTACACCTTC	CSASQGQGLIGYTF
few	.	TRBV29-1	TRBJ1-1	TGCAGCGTTGAAGACGGCGGGGGGGTGCGCACTGAAGCTTTCTTT	CSVEDGGGVRTEAFF
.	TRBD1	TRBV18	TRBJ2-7	TGTGCCAGCTCCACACGACAGGGGACCTACGAGCAGTACTTC	CASSTRQGTYEQYF
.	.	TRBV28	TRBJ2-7	TGTGCCAGCAGTTTGGAGGGGTACGAGCAGTACTTC	CASSLEGYEQYF
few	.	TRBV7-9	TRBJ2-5	TGTGCCAGCAGCTTTTACGGCGGGCGGGAGACCCAGTACTTC	CASSFYGGRETQYF
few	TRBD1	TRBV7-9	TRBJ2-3	TGTGCCAGCAGCTCACCGGACAGGGGCACAGATACGCAGTATTTT	CASSSPDRGTDTQYF
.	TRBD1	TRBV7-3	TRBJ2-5	TGTGCCAGCAGCCCGGGACAGGGTTGGACCCAGTACTTC	CASSPGQGWTQYF
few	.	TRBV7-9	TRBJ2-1	TGTGCCAGCAGCTTCCGGGGGGCAGGCAATGAGCAGTTCTTC	CASSFRGAGNEQFF
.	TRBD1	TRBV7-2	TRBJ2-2	TGTGCCAGCAGCCCAAGGACAGGGGCTGTCACCGGGGAGCTGTTTTTT	CASSPRTGAVTGELFF
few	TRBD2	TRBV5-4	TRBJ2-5	TGTGCCAGCAGCTGGGCGACTAGCGGGAGGGGGACCCAGTACTTC	CASSWATSGRGTQYF
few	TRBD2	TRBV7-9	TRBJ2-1	TGTGCCAGCAGCTTGGCGACCGGGACTAGCCCGAATGAGCAGTTCTTC	CASSLATGTSPNEQFF
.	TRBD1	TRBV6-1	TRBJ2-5	TGTGCCAGCAGCGTAGGGACAGGGGAAACGGAGACCCAGTACTTC	CASSVGTGETETQYF
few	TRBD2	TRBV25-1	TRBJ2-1	TGTGCCAGCAGTCCCCCCGAAAGGCGGGAGAGGGCCACCAATGAGCAGTTCTTC	CASSPPERRERATNEQFF
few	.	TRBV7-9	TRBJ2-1	TGTGCCAGCAGCTTTCAATTCAATGAGCAGTTCTTC	CASSFQFNEQFF
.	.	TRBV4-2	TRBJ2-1	TGTGCCAGCAGCCAAGATCTAGCGAGATACAATGAGCAGTTCTTC	CASSQDLARYNEQFF
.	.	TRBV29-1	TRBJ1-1	TGCAGCGTGCAGGGTGAAGCTTTCTTT	CSVQGEAFF
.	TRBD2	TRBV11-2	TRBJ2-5	TGTGCCAGCAGCCACACTAGCGGATTACACCAAGAGACCCAGTACTTC	CASSHTSGLHQETQYF
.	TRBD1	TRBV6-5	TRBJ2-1	TGTGCCAGCAGTTCCCCCGGGACAGGGAAGGCGAATGAGCAGTTCTTC	CASSSPGTGKANEQFF
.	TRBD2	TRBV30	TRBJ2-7	TGTGCCTGGAGTCTTAGACTAGCGGGAGGTCTTACATACGAGCAGTACTTC	CAWSLRLAGGLTYEQYF
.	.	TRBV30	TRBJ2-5	TGTGCCTGGAGTCGAGGGCCACAGACCCAGTACTTC	CAWSRGPQTQYF
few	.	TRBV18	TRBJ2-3	TGTGCCAGCTCACCAAGGCAGGCCACAGATACGCAGTATTTT	CASSPRQATDTQYF
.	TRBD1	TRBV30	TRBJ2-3	TGTGCCTGGAGGACTCCCCCCGGGACAGGGTCGTCTTTTGATACGCAGTATTTT	CAWRTPPGTGSSFDTQYF
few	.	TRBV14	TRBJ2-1	TGTGCCAGCAGCCAAGAACCGACTGGTTACAATGAGCAGTTCTTC	CASSQEPTGYNEQFF
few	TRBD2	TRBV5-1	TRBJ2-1	TGCGCCAGCAGCGACCTTAGCGGGACGGGCGATGAGCAGTTCTTC	CASSDLSGTGDEQFF
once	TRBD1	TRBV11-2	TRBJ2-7	TGTGCCAGCAGCTTAGCCCTCCCGGGACAGAACGAGCAGTACTTC	CASSLALPGQNEQYF
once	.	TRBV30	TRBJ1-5	TGTGCCTGGAGTGGACAGCTCAATCAGCCCCAGCATTTT	CAWSGQLNQPQHF
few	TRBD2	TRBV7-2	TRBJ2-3	TGTGCCAGCAGCTTAAGGAGCCTAGCGGCCACAGATACGCAGTATTTT	CASSLRSLAATDTQYF
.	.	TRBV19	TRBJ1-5	TGTGCCAGTAATTGGGAGCACAGCAATCAGCCCCAGCATTTT	CASNWEHSNQPQHF
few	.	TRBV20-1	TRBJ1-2	TGCAGTGCTGGAAACAGCCATGGCTACACCTTC	CSAGNSHGYTF
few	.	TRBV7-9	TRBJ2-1	TGTGCCAGCAGCTTCACAACGGGCAATGAGCAGTTCTTC	CASSFTTGNEQFF
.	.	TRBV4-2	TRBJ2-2	TGTGCCAGCAGCCAAGGAACCGGGACACGGAACACCGGGGAGCTGTTTTTT	CASSQGTGTRNTGELFF
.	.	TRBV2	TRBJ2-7	TGTGCCAGCAGGGAGGGGCGGACACTCTACGAGCAGTACTTC	CASREGRTLYEQYF
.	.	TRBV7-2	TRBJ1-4	TGTGCCAGCAGCGTAGATAGATTTGGACTGTTTTTT	CASSVDRFGLFF
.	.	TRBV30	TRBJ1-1	TGTGCCTGGATTTTCTTCCCTGAAGCTTTCTTT	CAWIFFPEAFF
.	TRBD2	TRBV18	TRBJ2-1	TGTGCCAGCTCACCCCTAGCGGGAGGCGGCGATGAGCAGTTCTTC	CASSPLAGGGDEQFF
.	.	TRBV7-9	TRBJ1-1	TGTGCCAGCAGCCCAGATCGTAACAGTCAAGCTTTCTTT	CASSPDRNSQAFF
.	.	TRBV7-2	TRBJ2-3	TGTGCCAGCCAAATCAATAGGGGCGGATCTAGCACAGATACGCAGTATTTT	CASQINRGGSSTDTQYF
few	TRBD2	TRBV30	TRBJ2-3	TGTGCCTGGAGTGAACTAGCGGCCCTCAGGGATACGCAGTATTTT	CAWSELAALRDTQYF
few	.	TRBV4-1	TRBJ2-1	TGCGCCAGCAGCCAAGGTTCTAGCATCGGCAATGAGCAGTTCTTC	CASSQGSSIGNEQFF
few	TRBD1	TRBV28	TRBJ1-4	TGTGCCAGCAGTGCCCTGACAGGGATGGATGAAAAACTGTTTTTT	CASSALTGMDEKLFF
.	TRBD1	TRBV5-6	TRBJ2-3	TGTGCCAGCAGCTCCCGGACAGGGACTCGCACAGATACGCAGTATTTT	CASSSRTGTRTDTQYF